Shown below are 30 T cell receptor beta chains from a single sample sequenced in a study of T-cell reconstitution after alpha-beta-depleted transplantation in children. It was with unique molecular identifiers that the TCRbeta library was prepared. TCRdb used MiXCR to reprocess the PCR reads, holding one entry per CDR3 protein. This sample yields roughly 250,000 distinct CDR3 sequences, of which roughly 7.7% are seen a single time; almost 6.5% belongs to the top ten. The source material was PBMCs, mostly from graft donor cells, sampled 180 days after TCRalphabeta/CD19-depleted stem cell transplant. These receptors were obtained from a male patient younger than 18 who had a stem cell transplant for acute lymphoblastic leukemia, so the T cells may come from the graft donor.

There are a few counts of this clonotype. CDR3 sequence reads: CASSLGGTVPNTEAFF. DNA for the CDR3: TGTGCCAGCAGCCTGGGGGGTACAGTACCGAACACTGAAGCTTTCTTT. The V call is TRBV9, the J call TRBJ1-1; possibly TRBD1 for D (5 bases). CDR1 and CDR2 (germline): SGDLS, YYNGEE. V gave up 4 bases and J gave up 1 base, with 17 bases separating them. This CDR3 spans 16 amino acids.

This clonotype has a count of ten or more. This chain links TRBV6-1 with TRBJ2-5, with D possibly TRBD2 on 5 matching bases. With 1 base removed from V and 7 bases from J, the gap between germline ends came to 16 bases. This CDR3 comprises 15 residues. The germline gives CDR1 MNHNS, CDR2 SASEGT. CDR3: CASSEVPSGRGTQYF. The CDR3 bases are TGTGCCAGCAGTGAAGTACCCAGCGGTCGGGGGACCCAGTACTTC.

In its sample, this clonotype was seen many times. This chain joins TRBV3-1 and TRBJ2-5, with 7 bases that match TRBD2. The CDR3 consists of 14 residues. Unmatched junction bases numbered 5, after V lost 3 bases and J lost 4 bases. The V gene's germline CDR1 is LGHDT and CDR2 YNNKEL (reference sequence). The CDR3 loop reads CASSHLGGGETQYF. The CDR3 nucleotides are TGTGCCAGCAGCCATCTGGGGGGGGGAGAGACCCAGTACTTC.

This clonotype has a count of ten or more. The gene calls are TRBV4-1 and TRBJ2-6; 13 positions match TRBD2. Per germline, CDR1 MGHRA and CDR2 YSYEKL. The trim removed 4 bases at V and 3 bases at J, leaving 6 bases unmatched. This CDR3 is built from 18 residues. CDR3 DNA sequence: TGCGCCAGCAGCCCCTCCGGGACTAGCGGGATTGGGGCCAACGTCCTGACTTTC. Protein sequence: CASSPSGTSGIGANVLTF.

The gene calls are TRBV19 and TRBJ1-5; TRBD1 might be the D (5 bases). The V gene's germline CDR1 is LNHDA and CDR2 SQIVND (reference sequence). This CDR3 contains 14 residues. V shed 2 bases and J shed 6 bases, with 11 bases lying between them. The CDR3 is CASSISRGSQPQHF. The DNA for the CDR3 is TGTGCCAGTAGTATATCGAGGGGTTCTCAGCCCCAGCATTTT. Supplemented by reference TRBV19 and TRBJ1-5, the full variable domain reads DGGITQSPKYLFRKEGQNVTLSCEQNLNHDAMYWYRQDPGQGLRLIYYSQIVNDFQKGDIAEGYSVSREKKESFPLTVTSAQKNPTAFYLCASSISRGSQPQHFGDGTRLSIL.

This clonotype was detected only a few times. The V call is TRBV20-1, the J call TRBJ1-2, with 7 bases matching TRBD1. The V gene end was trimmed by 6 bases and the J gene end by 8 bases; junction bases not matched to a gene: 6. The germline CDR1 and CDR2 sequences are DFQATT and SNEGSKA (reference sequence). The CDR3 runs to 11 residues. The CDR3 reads CSAWTGSGYTF. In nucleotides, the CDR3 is TGCAGTGCCTGGACAGGTTCCGGCTACACCTTC.

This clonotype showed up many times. CDR3 in amino acids: CATSREAGANEQYF. The CDR3 region has the DNA TGTGCCACCAGCAGAGAGGCAGGCGCTAACGAGCAGTACTTC. The V and J genes are TRBV15 and TRBJ2-7; D gene unclear. CDR1 and CDR2 from the germline V gene are LNHNV and YYDKDF (reference sequence). The CDR3 sequence is 14 residues long. The ends were cut back, 0 bases at V and 5 bases at J, with 11 bases in the middle.

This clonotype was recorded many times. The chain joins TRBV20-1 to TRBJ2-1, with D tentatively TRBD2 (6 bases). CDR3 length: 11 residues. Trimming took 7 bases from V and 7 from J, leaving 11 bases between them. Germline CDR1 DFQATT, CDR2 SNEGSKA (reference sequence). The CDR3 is CSETRENEQFF. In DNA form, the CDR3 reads TGCAGTGAGACTAGGGAGAATGAGCAGTTCTTC.

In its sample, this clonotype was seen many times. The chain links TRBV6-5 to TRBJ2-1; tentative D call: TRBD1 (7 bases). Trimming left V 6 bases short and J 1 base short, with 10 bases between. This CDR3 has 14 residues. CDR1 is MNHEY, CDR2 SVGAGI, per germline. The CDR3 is CASRRDRSYNEQFF. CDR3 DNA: TGTGCCAGCAGGCGGGACAGATCCTACAATGAGCAGTTCTTC.

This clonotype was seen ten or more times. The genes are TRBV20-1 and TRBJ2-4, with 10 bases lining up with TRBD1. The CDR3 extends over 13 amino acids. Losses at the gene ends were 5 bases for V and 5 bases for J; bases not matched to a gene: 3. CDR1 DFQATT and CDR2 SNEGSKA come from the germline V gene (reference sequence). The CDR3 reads CSAPGTGENIQYF. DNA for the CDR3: TGCAGTGCTCCCGGGACAGGGGAAAACATTCAGTACTTC.

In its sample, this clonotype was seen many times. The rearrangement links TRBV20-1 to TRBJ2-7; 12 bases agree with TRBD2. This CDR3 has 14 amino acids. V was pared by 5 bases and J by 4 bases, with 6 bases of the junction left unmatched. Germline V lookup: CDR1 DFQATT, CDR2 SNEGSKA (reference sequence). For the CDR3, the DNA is TGCAGTGCTTCCGGACTAGCGGGGAGGTACGAGCAGTACTTC. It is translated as CSASGLAGRYEQYF.

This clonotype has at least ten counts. The CDR3 region is CASSTSGANEQFF. Written as DNA, the CDR3 is TGCGCCAGCAGCACTAGCGGAGCCAATGAGCAGTTCTTC. The gene calls are TRBV5-1 and TRBJ2-1; 8 nucleotides agree with TRBD2. Unmatched junction bases numbered 3, after V lost 4 bases and J lost 6 bases. The length of the CDR3 is 13 residues. Germline CDR1 SGHRS, CDR2 YFSETQ.

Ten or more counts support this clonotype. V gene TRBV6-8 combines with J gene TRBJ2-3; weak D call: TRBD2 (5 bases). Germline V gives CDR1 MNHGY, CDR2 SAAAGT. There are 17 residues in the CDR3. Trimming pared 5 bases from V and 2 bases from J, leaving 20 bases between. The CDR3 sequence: CASSPSTRPSPTDTQYF. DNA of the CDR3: TGTGCCAGCAGTCCTTCCACCCGGCCTAGCCCCACAGATACGCAGTATTTT.

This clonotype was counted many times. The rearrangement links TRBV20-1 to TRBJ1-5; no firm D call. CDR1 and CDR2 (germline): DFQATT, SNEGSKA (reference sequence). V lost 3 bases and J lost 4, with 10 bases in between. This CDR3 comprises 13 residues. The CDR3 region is CSASARTNQPQHF. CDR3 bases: TGCAGTGCTAGCGCCAGGACGAATCAGCCCCAGCATTTT.

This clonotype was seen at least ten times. The CDR3 bases are TGCGCCAGCAGCCAAGTCGGGATTAACTATGGCTACACCTTC. It codes for CASSQVGINYGYTF. The genes are TRBV4-1 and TRBJ1-2; D ambiguous. This CDR3 has 14 residues. The germline CDR1 and CDR2 sequences are MGHRA and YSYEKL. V lost 1 base to trimming and J lost 1 base, with 7 bases between them.

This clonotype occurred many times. The chain's CDR3 is CSVEDPGTLGYTF. In nucleotides, the CDR3 is TGCAGCGTTGAAGATCCAGGGACCCTTGGCTACACCTTC. V gene TRBV29-1 combines with J gene TRBJ1-2, with D tentatively TRBD1 (5 bases). Trimming took off 0 bases at V and 7 bases at J, with 12 bases between the two ends. This CDR3 spans 13 amino acids. Germline CDR1 SQVTM, CDR2 ANQGSEA.

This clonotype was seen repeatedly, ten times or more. CDR3 amino acids: CASSYSEGANTGELFF. For the CDR3, the DNA is TGTGCCAGCAGTTATTCGGAGGGTGCGAACACCGGGGAGCTGTTTTTT. This chain connects TRBV6-5 to TRBJ2-2; the D gene is possibly TRBD2 (6 bases). Trimming pared 3 bases from V and 0 bases from J, leaving 11 bases between. The CDR3 totals 16 residues. Germline V gene sequence: CDR1 MNHEY, CDR2 SVGAGI.

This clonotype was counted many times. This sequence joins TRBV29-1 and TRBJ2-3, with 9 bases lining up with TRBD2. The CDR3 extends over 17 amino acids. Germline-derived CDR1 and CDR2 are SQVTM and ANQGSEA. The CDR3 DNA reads TGCAGGACCCAGCGGGGGGCGAGGAGGACTAGCGAGCATACGCAGTATTTT. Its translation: CRTQRGARRTSEHTQYF.

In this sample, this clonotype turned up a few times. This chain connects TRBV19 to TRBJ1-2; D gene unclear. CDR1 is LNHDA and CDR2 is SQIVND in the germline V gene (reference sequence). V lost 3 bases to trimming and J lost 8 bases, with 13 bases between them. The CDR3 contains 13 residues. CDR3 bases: TGTGCCAGTAGTATCAGGCGTGGAAGAGGCTACACCTTC. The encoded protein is CASSIRRGRGYTF.

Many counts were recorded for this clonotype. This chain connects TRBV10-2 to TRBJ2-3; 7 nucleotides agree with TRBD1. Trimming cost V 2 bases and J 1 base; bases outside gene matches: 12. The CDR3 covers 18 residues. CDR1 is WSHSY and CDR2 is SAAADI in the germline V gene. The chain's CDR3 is CASSEARGGRLGTDTQYF. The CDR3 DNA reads TGCGCCAGCAGTGAGGCGCGAGGGGGCCGACTCGGCACAGATACGCAGTATTTT.

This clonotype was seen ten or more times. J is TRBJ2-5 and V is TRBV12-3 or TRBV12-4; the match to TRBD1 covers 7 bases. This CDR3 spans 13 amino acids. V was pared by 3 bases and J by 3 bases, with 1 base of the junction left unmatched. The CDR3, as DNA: TGTGCCAGCAGTTTGCAGGGGGAAGAGACCCAGTACTTC. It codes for CASSLQGEETQYF.

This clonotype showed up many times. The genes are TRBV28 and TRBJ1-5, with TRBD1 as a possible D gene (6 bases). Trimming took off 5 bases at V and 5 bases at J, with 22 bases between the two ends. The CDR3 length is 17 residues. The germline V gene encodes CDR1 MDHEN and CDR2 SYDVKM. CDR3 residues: CASSARGGHHGDQPQHF. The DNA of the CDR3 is TGTGCCAGCAGTGCTCGCGGGGGGCATCATGGGGATCAGCCCCAGCATTTT.

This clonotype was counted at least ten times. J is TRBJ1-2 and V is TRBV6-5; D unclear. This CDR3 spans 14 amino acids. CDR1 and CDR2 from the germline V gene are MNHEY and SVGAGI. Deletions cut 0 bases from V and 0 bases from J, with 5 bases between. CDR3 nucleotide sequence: TGTGCCAGCAGTTACTCGGGTCCTAACTATGGCTACACCTTC. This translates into CASSYSGPNYGYTF.

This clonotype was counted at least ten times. CDR3 in amino acids: CATSRNDRGAQETQYF. The CDR3 DNA reads as TGTGCCACCAGCAGGAACGACCGGGGGGCCCAAGAGACCCAGTACTTC. This rearrangement joins TRBV15 to TRBJ2-5; perhaps TRBD2 as D (7 bases). From germline, CDR1 is LNHNV and CDR2 YYDKDF (reference sequence). The V end lost 3 bases, the J end lost 1 base, and 15 bases lay between the germline ends. The CDR3 length is 16 residues.

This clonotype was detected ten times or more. The CDR3 loop reads CSARDPRGGGDTQYF. The CDR3, as DNA: TGCAGTGCTAGAGATCCCAGGGGTGGAGGAGATACGCAGTATTTT. This rearrangement joins TRBV20-1 to TRBJ2-3; D is perhaps TRBD1 (6 bases). Germline CDR1 is DFQATT and CDR2 is SNEGSKA (reference sequence). The CDR3 has 15 amino acids. With 0 bases removed from V and 5 bases from J, the gap between germline ends came to 15 bases.

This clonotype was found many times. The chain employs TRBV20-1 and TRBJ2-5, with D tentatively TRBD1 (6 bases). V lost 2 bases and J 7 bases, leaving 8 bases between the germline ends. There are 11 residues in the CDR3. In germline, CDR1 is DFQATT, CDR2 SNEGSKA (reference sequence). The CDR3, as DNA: TGCAGTGCTAGATCAGGGGCGACCCAGTACTTC. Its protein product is CSARSGATQYF.

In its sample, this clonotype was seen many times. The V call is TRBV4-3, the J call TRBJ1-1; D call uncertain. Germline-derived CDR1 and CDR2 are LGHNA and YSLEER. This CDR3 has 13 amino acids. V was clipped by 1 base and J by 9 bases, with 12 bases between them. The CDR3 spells CASSQGPRDKAFF. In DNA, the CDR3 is TGCGCCAGCAGCCAAGGGCCGAGAGATAAAGCTTTCTTT.

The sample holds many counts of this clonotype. CDR3 residues: CSARRPRVQETQYF. The CDR3 DNA reads TGCAGTGCTAGAAGGCCTAGAGTTCAAGAGACCCAGTACTTC. V is TRBV20-1 and J is TRBJ2-5; no clear D. The CDR3 covers 14 residues. Trimming left V 2 bases short and J 2 bases short, with 12 bases between. Per germline, CDR1 DFQATT and CDR2 SNEGSKA (reference sequence).

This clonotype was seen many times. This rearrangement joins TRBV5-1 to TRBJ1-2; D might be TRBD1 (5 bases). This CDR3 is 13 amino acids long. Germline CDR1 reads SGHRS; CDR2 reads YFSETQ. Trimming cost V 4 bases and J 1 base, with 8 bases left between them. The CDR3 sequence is CASSNQGNYGYTF. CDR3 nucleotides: TGCGCCAGCAGCAATCAGGGTAACTATGGCTACACCTTC.

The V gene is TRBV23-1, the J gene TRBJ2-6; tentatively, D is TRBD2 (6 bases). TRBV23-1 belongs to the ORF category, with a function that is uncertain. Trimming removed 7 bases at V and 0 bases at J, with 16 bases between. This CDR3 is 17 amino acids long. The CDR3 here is CASTTRDFNSGANVLTF. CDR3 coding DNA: TGCGCCAGCACTACCCGGGACTTCAACTCTGGGGCCAACGTCCTGACTTTC.